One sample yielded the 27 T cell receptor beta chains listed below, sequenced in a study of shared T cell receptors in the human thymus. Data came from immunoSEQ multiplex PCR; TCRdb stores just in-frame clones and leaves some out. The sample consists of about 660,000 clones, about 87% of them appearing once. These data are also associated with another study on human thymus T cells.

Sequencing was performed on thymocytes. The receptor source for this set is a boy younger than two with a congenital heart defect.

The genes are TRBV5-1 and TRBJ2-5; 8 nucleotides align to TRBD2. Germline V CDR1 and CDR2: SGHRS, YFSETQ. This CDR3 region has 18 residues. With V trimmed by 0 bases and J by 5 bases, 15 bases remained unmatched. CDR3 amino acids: CASSLAPQRAGVGETQYF. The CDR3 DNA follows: TGCGCCAGCAGCTTGGCGCCGCAGCGAGCGGGAGTGGGGGAGACCCAGTACTTC.

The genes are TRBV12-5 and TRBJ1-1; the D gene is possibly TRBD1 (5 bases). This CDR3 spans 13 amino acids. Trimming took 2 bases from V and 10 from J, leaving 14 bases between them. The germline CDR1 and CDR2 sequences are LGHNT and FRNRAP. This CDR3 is CASGLNGAHGAFF. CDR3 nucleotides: TGTGCTAGTGGTTTGAATGGGGCTCACGGAGCTTTCTTT.

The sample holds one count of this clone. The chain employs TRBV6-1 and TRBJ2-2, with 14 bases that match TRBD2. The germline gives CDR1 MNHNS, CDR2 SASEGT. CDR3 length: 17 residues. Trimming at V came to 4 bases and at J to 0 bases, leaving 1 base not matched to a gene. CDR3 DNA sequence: TGTGCCAGCAGTGGGACTAGCGGGAGGCCGAACACCGGGGAGCTGTTTTTT. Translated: CASSGTSGRPNTGELFF.

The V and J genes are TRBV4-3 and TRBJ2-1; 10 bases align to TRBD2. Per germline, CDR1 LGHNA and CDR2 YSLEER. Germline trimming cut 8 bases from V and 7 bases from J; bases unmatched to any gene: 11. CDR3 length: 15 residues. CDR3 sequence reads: CASRTGASGRNEQFF. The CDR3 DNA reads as TGCGCCAGCCGTACCGGGGCTAGCGGGAGAAATGAGCAGTTCTTC.

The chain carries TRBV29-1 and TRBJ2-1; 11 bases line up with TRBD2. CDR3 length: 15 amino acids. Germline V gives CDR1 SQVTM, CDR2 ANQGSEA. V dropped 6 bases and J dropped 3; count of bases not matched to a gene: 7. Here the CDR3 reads CSVTSGACGYNEQFF. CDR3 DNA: TGCAGCGTGACTAGCGGGGCCTGTGGCTACAATGAGCAGTTCTTC.

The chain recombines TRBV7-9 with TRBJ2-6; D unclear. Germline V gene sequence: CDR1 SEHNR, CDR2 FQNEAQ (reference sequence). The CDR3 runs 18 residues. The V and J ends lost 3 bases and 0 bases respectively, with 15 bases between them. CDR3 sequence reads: CASSFSPQDPSGANVLTF. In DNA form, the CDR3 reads TGTGCCAGCAGCTTCTCTCCCCAGGATCCCTCTGGGGCCAACGTCCTGACTTTC.

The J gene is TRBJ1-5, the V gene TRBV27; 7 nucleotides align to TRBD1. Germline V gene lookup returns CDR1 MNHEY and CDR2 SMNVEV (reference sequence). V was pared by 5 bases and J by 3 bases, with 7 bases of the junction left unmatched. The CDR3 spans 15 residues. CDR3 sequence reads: CASSRTGRDNQPQHF. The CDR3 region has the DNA TGTGCCAGCAGTCGGACAGGAAGAGACAATCAGCCCCAGCATTTT.

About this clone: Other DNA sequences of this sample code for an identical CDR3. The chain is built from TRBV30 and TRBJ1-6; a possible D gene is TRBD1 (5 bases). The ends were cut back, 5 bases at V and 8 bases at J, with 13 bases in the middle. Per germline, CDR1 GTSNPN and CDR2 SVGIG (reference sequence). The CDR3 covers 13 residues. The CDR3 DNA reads TGTGCCTGGGGGTGGGGGGAGCATTCACCCCTCCACTTT. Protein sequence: CAWGWGEHSPLHF.

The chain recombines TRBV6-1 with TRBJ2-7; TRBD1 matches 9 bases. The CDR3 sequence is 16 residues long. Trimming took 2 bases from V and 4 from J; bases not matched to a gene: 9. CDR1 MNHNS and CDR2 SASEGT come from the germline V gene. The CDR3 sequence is CASSETLGQGTYEQYF. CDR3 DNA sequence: TGTGCCAGCAGTGAAACCCTCGGACAGGGGACGTACGAGCAGTACTTC.

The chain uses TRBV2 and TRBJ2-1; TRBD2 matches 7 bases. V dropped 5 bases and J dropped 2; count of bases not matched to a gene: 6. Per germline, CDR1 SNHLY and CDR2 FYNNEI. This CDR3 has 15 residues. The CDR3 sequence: CASSKRDPPYNEQFF. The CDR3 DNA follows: TGTGCCAGCAGTAAGCGGGACCCCCCCTACAATGAGCAGTTCTTC.

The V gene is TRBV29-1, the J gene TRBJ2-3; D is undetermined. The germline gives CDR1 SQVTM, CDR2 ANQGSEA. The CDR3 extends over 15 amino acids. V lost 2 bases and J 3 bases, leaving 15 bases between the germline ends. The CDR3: CSVEQRMVLTDTQYF. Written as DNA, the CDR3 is TGCAGCGTTGAACAGCGAATGGTTCTGACAGATACGCAGTATTTT.

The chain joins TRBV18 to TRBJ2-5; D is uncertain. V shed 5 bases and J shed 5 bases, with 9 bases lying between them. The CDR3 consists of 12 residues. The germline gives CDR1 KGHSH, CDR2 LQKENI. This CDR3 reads CASSATWETQYF. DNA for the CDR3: TGTGCCAGCTCAGCTACGTGGGAGACCCAGTACTTC.

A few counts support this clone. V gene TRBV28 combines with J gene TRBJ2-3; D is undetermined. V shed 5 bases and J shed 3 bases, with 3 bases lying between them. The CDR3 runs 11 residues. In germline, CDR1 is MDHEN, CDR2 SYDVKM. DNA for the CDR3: TGTGCCAGCAGTACTACAGATACGCAGTATTTT. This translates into CASSTTDTQYF.

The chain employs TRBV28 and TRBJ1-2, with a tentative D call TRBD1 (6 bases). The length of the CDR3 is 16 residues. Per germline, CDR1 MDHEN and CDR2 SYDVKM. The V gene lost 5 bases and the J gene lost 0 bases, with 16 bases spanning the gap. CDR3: CASSLQQGATNYGYTF. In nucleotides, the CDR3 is TGTGCCAGCAGTCTCCAACAGGGCGCCACTAACTATGGCTACACCTTC.

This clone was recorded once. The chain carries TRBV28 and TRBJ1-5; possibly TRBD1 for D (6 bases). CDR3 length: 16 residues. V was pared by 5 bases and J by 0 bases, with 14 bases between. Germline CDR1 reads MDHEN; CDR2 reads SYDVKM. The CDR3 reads CASSRGTPDSNQPQHF. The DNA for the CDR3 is TGTGCCAGCAGTAGAGGGACACCTGATAGCAATCAGCCCCAGCATTTT.

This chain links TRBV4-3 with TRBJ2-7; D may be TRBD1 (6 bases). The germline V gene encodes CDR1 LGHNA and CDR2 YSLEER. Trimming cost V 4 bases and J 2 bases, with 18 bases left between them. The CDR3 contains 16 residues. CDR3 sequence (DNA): TGCGCCAGCAGCCCATCCGGGACAAGTACCCCCTACGAGCAGTACTTC. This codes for CASSPSGTSTPYEQYF.

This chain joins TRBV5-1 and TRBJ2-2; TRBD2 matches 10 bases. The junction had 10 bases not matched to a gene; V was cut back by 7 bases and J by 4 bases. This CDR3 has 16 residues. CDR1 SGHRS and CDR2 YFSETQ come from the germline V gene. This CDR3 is CASSPAGGPSTGELFF. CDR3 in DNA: TGCGCCAGCTCGCCAGCGGGAGGGCCGAGCACCGGGGAGCTGTTTTTT.

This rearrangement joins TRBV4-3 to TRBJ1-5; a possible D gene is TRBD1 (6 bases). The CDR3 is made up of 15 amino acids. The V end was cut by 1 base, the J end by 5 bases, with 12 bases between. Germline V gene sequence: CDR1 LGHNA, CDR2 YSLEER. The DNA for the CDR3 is TGCGCCAGCAGCCAAGGAAGGCAGGGGTATCAGCCCCAGCATTTT. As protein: CASSQGRQGYQPQHF.

CDR3 protein: CASSVGTGAAYGYTF. Here the CDR3 DNA reads TGTGCCAGCAGCGTCGGGACAGGGGCTGCCTATGGCTACACCTTC. The chain recombines TRBV9 with TRBJ1-2; 10 nucleotides match TRBD1. Trimming removed 2 bases from V and 4 bases from J; junction bases left unmatched: 5. The CDR3 loop spans 15 amino acids. Germline CDR1 SGDLS, CDR2 YYNGEE. The full variable domain, rest sourced from reference TRBV9 and TRBJ1-2, is DSGVTQTPKHLITATGQRVTLRCSPRSGDLSVYWYQQSLDQGLQFLIQYYNGEERAKGNILERFSAQQFPDLHSELNLSSLELGDSALYFCASSVGTGAAYGYTFGSGTRLTVV.

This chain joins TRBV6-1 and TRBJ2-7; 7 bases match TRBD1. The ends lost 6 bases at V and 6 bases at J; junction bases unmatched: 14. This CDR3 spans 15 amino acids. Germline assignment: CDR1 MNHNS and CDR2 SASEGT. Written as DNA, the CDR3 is TGTGCCAGCAGGGGAGCAGGTAGGGGGCAAGGCGAGCAGTACTTC. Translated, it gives CASRGAGRGQGEQYF.

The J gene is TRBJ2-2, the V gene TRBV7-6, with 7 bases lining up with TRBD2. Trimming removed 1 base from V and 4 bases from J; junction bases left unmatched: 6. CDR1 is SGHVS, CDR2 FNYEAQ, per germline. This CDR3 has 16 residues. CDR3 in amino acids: CASSLVSREVTGELFF. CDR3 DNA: TGTGCCAGCAGCTTAGTCTCCCGGGAGGTCACCGGGGAGCTGTTTTTT.

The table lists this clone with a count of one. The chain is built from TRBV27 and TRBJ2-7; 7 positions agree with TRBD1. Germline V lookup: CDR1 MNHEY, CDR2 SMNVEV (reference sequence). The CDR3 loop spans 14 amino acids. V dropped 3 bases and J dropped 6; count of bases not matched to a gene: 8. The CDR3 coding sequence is TGTGCCAGCAGTTTCCTCGACAGGGCGTCCGAGCAGTACTTC. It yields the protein CASSFLDRASEQYF.

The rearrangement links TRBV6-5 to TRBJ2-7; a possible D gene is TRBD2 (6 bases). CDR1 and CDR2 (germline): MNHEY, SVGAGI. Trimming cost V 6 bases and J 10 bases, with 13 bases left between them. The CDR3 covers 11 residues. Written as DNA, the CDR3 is TGTGCCAGCAGAACGGGTGCGGGACAGTACTTC. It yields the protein CASRTGAGQYF.

The chain's CDR3 is CASSQELGRRTGELFF. The CDR3, as DNA: TGTGCCAGCAGCCAAGAACTAGGACGGCGCACCGGGGAGCTGTTTTTT. The chain employs TRBV14 and TRBJ2-2, with D perhaps TRBD2 (5 bases). Germline CDR1 is SGHDN and CDR2 is FVKESK. With 0 bases removed from V and 4 bases from J, the gap between germline ends came to 12 bases. The CDR3 runs to 16 residues.

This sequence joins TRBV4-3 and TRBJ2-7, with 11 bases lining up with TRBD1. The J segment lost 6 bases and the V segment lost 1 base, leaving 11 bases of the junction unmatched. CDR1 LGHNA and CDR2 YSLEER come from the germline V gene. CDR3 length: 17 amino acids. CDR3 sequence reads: CASSQVVVGQGAAEQYF. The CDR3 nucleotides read TGCGCCAGCAGCCAAGTCGTCGTAGGACAGGGGGCTGCCGAGCAGTACTTC.

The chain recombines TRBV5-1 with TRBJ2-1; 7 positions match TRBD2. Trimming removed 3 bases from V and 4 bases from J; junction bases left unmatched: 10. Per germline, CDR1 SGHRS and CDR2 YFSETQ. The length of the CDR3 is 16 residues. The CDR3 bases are TGCGCCAGCAGCTCCCCCTCAGCGGGATTGTACAATGAGCAGTTCTTC. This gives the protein CASSSPSAGLYNEQFF.

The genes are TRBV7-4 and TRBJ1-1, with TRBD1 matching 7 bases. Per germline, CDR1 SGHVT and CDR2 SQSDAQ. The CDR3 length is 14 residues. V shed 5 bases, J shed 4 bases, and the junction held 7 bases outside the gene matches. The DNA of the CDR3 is TGTGCCAGCAGCCCGGACAGGTTCTCCACTGAAGCTTTCTTT. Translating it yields CASSPDRFSTEAFF. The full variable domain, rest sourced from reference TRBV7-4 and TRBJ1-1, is GAGVSQSPRYKVAKRGRDVALRCDSISGHVTLYWYRQTLGQGSEVLTYSQSDAQRDKSGRPSGRFSAERPERSVSTLKIQRTEQGDSAVYLCASSPDRFSTEAFFGQGTRLTVV.